This TCR beta chain originates from a study of CD4 T cells in relation to SARS-CoV-2 and coronaviruses. Study information: Negative control cultures got HIV-1 Nef peptides or no peptide.

The unexposed donors gave CD4+ T cells in about 2010-2019, prior to COVID-19. The cells were cultured for approximately ten days before CD4+ T cells were isolated. Testing used SARS-CoV-2 S/N and four cold-coronavirus spikes on unexposed-donor CD4+ T cells, cells permitting. Fresh IL-2 medium replaced half the medium on days 3 and 7. The table came from immunoSEQ multiplex PCR; TCRdb's copy has only in-frame clones and leaves some out. The data show some 30,000 clones, with about 78% seen just once and around 17% held by the top ten. Whole-study results and caveats: About 65% of donors had memory CD4+ clonotypes crossrecognizing SARS-CoV-2 and common cold coronavirus spike.

The CDR3 runs to 14 residues. The V gene lost 0 bases and the J gene lost 7 bases, with 11 bases spanning the gap. The V gene's germline CDR1 is SGDLS and CDR2 YYNGEE. This clone was seen once. Its antigen is still unknown. Sequenced input: CD4+ T cells from PBMCs, cultured in vitro. The chain recombines TRBV9 with TRBJ1-5, with D perhaps TRBD1 (5 bases). The sequence was obtained from a human donor in good health. CDR3 sequence reads: CASSVDIGDQPQHF. The CDR3 bases are TGTGCCAGCAGCGTAGATATAGGGGACCAGCCCCAGCATTTT. Looking up the rest from reference TRBV9 and TRBJ1-5 gives the full variable domain: DSGVTQTPKHLITATGQRVTLRCSPRSGDLSVYWYQQSLDQGLQFLIQYYNGEERAKGNILERFSAQQFPDLHSELNLSSLELGDSALYFCASSVDIGDQPQHFGDGTRLSIL.